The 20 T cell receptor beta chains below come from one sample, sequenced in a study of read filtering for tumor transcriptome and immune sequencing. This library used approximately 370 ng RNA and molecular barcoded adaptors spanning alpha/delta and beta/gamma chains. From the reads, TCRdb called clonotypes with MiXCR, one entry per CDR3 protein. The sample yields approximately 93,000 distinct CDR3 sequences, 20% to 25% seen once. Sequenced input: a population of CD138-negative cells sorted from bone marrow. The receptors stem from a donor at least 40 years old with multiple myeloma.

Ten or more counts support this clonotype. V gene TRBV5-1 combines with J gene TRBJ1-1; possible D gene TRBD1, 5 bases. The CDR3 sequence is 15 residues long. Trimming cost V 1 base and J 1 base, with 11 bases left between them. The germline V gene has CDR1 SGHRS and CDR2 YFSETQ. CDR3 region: CASSLFGHQNTEAFF. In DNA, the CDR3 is TGCGCCAGCAGCTTGTTCGGACACCAGAACACTGAAGCTTTCTTT.

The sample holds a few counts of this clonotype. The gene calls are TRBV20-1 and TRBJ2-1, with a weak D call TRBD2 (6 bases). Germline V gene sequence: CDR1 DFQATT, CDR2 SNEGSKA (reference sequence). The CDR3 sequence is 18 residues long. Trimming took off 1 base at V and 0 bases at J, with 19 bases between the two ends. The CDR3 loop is CSARVGFDAGHSYNEQFF. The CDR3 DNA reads TGCAGTGCTAGAGTCGGGTTTGATGCGGGGCACTCCTACAATGAGCAGTTCTTC.

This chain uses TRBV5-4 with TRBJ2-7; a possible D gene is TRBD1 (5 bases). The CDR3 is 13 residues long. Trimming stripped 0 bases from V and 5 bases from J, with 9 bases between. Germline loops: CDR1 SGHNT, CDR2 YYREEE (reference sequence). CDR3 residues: CASSLEGANEQYF. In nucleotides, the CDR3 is TGTGCCAGCAGCTTGGAAGGGGCCAACGAGCAGTACTTC.

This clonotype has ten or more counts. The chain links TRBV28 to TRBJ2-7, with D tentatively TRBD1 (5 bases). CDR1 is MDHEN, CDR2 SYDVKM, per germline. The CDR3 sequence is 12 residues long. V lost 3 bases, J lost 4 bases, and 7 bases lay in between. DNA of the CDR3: TGTGCCAGCAGTTTGGCAGGGTACGAGCAGTACTTC. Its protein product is CASSLAGYEQYF.

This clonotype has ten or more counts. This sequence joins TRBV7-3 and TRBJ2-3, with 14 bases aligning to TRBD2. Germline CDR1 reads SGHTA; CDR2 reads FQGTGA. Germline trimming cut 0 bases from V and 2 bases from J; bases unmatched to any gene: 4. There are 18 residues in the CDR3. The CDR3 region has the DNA TGTGCCAGCAGCTTAACGGTGACTAGCGGGGGGGCCACAGATACGCAGTATTTT. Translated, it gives CASSLTVTSGGATDTQYF.

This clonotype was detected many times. The CDR3 region is CASRDRSLGANVLTF. In DNA form, the CDR3 reads TGTGCCAGCAGAGATCGCTCTCTCGGGGCCAACGTCCTGACTTTC. The chain employs TRBV6-5 and TRBJ2-6; no definite D call. CDR3 length: 15 amino acids. V was clipped by 6 bases and J by 4 bases, with 13 bases between them. CDR1 MNHEY and CDR2 SVGAGI come from the germline V gene.

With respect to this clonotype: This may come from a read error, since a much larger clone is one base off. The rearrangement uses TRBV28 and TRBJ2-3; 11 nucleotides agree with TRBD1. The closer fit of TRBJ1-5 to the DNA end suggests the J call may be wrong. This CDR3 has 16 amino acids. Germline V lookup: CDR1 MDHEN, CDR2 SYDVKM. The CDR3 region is CASRSPDRGREDTQHF. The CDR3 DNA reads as TGTGCCAGCAGATCCCCGGACAGGGGGCGGGAAGATACGCAGCATTTT.

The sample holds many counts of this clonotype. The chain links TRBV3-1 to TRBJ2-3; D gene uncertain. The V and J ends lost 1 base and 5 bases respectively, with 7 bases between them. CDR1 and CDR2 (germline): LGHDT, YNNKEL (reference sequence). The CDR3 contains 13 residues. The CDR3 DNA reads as TGTGCCAGCAGCCAAGGAGGTTTAGATACGCAGTATTTT. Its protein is CASSQGGLDTQYF.

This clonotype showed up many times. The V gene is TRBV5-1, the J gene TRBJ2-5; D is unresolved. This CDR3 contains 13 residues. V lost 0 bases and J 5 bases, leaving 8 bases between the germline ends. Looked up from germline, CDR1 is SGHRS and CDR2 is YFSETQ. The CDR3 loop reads CASSLEGTETQYF. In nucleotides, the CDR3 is TGCGCCAGCAGCTTGGAAGGAACGGAGACCCAGTACTTC.

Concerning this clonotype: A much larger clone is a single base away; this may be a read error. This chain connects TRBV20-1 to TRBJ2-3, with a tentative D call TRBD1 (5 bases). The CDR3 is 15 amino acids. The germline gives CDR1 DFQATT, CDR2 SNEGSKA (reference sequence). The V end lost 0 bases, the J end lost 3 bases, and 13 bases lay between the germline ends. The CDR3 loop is CSARDRTRWTDTQYF. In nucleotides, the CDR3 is TGCAGTGCTAGAGATCGGACAAGGTGGACAGATACGCAGTATTTT.

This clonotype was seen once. The DNA of the CDR3 is TGTGCCAGCACCCGGACTACTCTAAAAAACATTCAGTACTTC. The encoded protein is CASTRTTLKNIQYF. The chain uses TRBV2 and TRBJ2-4; weak D call: TRBD2 (6 bases). The ends were cut back, 7 bases at V and 4 bases at J, with 14 bases in the middle. In germline, CDR1 is SNHLY, CDR2 FYNNEI. CDR3 length equals 14 residues.

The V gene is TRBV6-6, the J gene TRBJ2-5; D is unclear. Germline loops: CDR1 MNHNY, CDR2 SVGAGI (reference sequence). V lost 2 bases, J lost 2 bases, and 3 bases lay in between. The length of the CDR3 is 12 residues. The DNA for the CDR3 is TGTGCCAGCAGTTACCCTCAAGAGACCCAGTACTTC. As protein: CASSYPQETQYF.

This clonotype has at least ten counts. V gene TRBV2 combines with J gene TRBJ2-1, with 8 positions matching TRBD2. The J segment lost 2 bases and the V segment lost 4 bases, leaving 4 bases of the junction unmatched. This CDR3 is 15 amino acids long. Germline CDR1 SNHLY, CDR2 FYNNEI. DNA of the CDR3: TGTGCCAGCAGTGCGGGACTAGTTGCCTACAATGAGCAGTTCTTC. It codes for CASSAGLVAYNEQFF.

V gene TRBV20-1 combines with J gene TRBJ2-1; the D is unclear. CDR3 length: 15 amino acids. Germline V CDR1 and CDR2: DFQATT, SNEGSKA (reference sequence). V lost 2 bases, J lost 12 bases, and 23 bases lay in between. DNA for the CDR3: TGCAGTGCTAGAAGTGCTAGGGTTTCCCTTTACAGGCAGTTCTTC. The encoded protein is CSARSARVSLYRQFF.

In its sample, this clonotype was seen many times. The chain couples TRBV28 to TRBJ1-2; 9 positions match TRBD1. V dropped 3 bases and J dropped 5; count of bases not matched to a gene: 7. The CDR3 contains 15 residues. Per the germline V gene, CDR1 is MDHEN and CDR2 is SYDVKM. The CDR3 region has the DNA TGTGCCAGCAGTTTGGCGTGGGACAGGGTATATGGCTACACCTTC. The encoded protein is CASSLAWDRVYGYTF.

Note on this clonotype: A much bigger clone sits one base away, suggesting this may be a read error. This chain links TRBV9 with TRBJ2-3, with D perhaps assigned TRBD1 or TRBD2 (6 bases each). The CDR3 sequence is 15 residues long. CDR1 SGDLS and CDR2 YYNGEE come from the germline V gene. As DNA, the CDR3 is TGTGCCGGCAGCCCCAGAGGGGGGCGCCCAGATACGCAGTATTTT. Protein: CAGSPRGGRPDTQYF. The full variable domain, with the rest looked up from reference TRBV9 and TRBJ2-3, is DSGVTQTPKHLITATGQRVTLRCSPRSGDLSVYWYQQSLDQGLQFLIQYYNGEERAKGNILERFSAQQFPDLHSELNLSSLELGDSALYFCAGSPRGGRPDTQYFGPGTRLTVL.

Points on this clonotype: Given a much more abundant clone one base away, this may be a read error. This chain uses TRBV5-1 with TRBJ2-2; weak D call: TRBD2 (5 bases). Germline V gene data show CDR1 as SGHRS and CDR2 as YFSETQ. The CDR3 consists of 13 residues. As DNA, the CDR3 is TGCGCCAGCAGCTTGGTTACTACCGGGAAGCTGTTTTTT. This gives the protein CASSLVTTGKLFF.

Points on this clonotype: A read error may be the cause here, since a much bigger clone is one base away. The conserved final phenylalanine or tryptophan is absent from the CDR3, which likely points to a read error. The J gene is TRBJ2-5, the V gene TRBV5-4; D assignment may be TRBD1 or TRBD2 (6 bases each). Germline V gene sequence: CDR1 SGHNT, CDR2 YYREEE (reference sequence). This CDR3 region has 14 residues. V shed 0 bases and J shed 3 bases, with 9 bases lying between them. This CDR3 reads CASSLVGGEETQYL. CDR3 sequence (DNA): TGTGCCAGCAGCTTGGTGGGGGGCGAAGAGACCCAGTACCTC.

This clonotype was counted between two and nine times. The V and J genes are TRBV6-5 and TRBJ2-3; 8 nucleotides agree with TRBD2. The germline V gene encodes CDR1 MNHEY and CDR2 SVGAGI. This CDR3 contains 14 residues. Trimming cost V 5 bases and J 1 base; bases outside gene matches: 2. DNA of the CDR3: TGTGCCAGCAGTGGAGCGGGGGGCACAGATACGCAGTATTTT. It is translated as CASSGAGGTDTQYF.

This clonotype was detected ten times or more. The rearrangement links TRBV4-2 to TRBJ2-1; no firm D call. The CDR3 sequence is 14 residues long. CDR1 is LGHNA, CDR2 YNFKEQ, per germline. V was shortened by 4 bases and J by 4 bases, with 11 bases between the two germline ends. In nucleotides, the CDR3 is TGTGCCAGCAGCCCCGCTTCCGGGTACAATGAGCAGTTCTTC. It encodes CASSPASGYNEQFF.